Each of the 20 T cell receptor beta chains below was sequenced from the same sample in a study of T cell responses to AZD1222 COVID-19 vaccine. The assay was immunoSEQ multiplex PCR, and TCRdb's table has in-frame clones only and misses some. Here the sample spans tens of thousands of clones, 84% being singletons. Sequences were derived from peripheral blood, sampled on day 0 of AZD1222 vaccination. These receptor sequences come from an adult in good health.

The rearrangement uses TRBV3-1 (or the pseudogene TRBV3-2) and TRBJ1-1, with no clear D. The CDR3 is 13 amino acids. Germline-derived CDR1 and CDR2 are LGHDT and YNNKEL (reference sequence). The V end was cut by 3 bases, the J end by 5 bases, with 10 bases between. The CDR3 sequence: CASSHSDHTEAFF. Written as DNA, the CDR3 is TGTGCCAGCAGCCACTCTGACCATACTGAAGCTTTCTTT.

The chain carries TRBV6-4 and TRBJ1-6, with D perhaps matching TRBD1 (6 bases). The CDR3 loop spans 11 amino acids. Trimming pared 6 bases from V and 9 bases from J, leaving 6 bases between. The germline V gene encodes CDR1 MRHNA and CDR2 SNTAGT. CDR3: CASRTGSPLHF. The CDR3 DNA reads TGTGCCAGCAGGACAGGTTCACCCCTCCACTTT.

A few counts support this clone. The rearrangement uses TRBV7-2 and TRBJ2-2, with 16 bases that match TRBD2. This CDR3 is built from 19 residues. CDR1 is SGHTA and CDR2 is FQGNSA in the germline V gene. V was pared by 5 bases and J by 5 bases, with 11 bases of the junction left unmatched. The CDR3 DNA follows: TGTGCCAGCAGCCAGATCGGGACTAGCGGGGGGGCTTGGACCGGGGAGCTGTTTTTT. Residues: CASSQIGTSGGAWTGELFF.

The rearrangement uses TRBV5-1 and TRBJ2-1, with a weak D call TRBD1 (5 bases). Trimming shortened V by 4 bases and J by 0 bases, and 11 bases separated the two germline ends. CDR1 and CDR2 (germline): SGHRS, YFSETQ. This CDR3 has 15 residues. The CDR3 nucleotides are TGCGCCAGCAGCCCGCGACAGAGCTCCTACAATGAGCAGTTCTTC. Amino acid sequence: CASSPRQSSYNEQFF.

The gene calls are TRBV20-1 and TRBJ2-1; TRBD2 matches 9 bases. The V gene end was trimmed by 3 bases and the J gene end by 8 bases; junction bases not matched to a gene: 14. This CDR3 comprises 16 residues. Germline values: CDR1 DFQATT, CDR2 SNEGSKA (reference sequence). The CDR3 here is CSASRSASGGRDEQFF. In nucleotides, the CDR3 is TGCAGTGCTAGTCGATCGGCAAGCGGGGGGAGGGATGAGCAGTTCTTC.

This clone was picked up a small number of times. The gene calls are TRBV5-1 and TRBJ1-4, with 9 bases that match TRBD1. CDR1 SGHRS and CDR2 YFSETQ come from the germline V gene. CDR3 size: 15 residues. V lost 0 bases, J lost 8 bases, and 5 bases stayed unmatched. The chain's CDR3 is CASSLGDREQEKLFF. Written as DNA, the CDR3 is TGCGCCAGCAGCTTGGGGGACAGGGAGCAGGAAAAACTGTTTTTT.

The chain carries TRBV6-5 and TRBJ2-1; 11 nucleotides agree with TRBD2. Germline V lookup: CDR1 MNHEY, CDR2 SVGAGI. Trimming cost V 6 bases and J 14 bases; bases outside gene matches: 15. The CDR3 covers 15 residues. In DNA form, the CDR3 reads TGTGCCAGCAGCCCAACCTGGACTAGCGGGCGGCTTGAGTTCTTC. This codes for CASSPTWTSGRLEFF.

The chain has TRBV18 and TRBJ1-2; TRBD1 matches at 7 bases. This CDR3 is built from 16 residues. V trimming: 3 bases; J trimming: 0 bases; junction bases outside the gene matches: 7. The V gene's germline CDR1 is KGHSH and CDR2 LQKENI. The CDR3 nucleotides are TGTGCCAGCTCACCGACAGGACAGGCAACTAACTATGGCTACACCTTC. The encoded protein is CASSPTGQATNYGYTF.

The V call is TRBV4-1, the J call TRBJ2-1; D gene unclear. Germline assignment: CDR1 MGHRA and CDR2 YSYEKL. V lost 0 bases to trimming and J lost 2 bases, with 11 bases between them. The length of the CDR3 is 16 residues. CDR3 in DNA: TGCGCCAGCAGCCAAGATCCCCAGGAGACCTACAATGAGCAGTTCTTC. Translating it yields CASSQDPQETYNEQFF.

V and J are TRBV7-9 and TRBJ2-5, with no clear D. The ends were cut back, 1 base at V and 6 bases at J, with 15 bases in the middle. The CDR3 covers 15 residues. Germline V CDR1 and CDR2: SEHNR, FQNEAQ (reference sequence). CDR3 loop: CASSLDWVFIQTQYF. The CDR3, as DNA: TGTGCCAGCAGCTTAGATTGGGTATTTATCCAGACCCAGTACTTC.

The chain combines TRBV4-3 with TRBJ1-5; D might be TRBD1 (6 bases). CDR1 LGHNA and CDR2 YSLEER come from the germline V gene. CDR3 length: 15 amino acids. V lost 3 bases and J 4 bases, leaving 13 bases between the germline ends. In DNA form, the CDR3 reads TGCGCCAGCAGCCAGGGACAAGGGTTTAATCAGCCCCAGCATTTT. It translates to CASSQGQGFNQPQHF.

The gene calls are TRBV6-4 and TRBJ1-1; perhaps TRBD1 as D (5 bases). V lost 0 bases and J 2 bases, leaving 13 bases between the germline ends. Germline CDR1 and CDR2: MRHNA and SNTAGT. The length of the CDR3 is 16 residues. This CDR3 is CASSDSWPGTNTEAFF. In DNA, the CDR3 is TGTGCCAGCAGTGACTCGTGGCCAGGGACCAACACTGAAGCTTTCTTT.

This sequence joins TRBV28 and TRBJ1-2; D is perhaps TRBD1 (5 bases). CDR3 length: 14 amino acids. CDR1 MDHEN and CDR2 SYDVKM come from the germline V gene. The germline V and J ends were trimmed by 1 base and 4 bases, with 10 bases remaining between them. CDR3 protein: CASSLSQGIYGYTF. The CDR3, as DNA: TGTGCCAGCAGTTTATCGCAGGGTATCTATGGCTACACCTTC.

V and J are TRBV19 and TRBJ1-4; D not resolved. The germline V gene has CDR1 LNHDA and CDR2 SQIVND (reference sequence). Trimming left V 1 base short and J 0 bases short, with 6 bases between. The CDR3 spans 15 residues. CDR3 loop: CASSIVVATNEKLFF. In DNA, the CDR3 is TGTGCCAGTAGTATAGTGGTTGCAACTAATGAAAAACTGTTTTTT.

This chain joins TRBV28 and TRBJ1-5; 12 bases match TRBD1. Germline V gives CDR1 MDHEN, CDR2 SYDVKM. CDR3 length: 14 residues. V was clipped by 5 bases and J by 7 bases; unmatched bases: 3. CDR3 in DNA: TGTGCCAGCAGTCCGGGACAGGGGGCCCAGCCCCAGCATTTT. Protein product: CASSPGQGAQPQHF. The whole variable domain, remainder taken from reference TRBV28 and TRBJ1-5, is DVKVTQSSRYLVKRTGEKVFLECVQDMDHENMFWYRQDPGLGLRLIYFSYDVKMKEKGDIPEGYSVSREKKERFSLILESASTNQTSMYLCASSPGQGAQPQHFGDGTRLSIL.

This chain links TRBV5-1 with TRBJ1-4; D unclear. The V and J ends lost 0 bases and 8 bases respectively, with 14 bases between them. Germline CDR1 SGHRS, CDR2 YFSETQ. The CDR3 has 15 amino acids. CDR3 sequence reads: CASSLVAGGREKLFF. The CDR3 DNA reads TGCGCCAGCAGCTTGGTGGCGGGAGGTCGGGAAAAACTGTTTTTT.

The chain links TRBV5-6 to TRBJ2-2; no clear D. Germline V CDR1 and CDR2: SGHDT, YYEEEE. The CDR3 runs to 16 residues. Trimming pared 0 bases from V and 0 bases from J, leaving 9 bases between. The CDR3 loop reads CASSLAGQPNTGELFF. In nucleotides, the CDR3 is TGTGCCAGCAGCTTGGCCGGGCAGCCGAACACCGGGGAGCTGTTTTTT.

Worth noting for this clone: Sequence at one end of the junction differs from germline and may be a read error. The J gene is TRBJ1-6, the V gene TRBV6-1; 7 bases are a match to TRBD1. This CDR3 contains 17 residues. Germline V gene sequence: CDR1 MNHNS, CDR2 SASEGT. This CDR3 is CASREAGQSDYNSPLHF. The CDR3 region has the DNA TGTGCCAGCAGGGAAGCGGGACAGTCCGATTATAATTCACCCCTCCACTTT.

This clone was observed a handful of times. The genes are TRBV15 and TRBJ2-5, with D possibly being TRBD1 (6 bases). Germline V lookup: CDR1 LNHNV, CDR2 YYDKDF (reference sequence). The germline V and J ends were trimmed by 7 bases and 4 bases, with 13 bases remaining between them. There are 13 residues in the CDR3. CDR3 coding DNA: TGTGCCACCACAGGGGCCAACCGAGAGACCCAGTACTTC. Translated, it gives CATTGANRETQYF.

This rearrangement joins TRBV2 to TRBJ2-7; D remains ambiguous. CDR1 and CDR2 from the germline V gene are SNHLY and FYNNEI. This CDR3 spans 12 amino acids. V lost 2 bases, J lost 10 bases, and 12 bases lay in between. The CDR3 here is CASSESHTVQYF. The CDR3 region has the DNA TGTGCCAGCAGTGAATCTCATACGGTACAGTACTTC.